This entry concerns a single T cell receptor (beta chain). The germline gives CDR1 MNHNY, CDR2 SVGAGI (reference sequence). This CDR3 spans 11 amino acids. Trimming stripped 11 bases from V and 6 bases from J, with 10 bases between. As handled by the study authors: Estimates of nucleated cell counts were drawn from the amplification of reference gene primers. Here immunoSEQ multiplex PCR was the method, and the copy in TCRdb shows in-frame clones only, minus some. The V and J calls and the clone size are those of that table, but D and trimming were determined from the DNA. The profile shows more than 400,000 clones, approximately 83% of them singletons. The sample originates from a study of blood T cell repertoires in COVID-19. Study summary: Samples taken during acute and convalescent COVID-19 were collected in the United States, Italy and Spain. The analysed material was cDNA or gDNA that came from T cells, B-cell-depleted T cells, or PBMCs.

V gene TRBV6-6 combines with J gene TRBJ2-2; D remains ambiguous. The sequence was collected from a human donor in a cohort sampled during active COVID-19. Sample: peripheral blood. CDR3 protein: CAAYGAGELFF. DNA of the CDR3: TGTGCCGCCTACGGAGCCGGGGAGCTGTTTTTT.